This TCR beta chain emerged from a study of blood T cells in healthy people across ages. Across the whole study: T cells yielded about one barcoded beta molecule per two cells through template switching.

Whole-study results and caveats: Older individuals had lower TCR beta diversity per million T cells (the decline was roughly linear).

The second PCR ran roughly 6 to 12 cycles with a sample-barcoded 5' primer and J-beta primers. Through a template-switch adaptor with 12 random nucleotides, each cDNA molecule received a tag. TCRdb reprocessed the 5' RACE reads with MiXCR, giving one entry per CDR3 protein. The sample holds 1.2 million to 1.5 million distinct CDR3 sequences, around 42% seen once. The sample providers were healthy Caucasian people from Russia, aged about 6 to 95. Germline lookup yields CDR1 SQVTM and CDR2 ANQGSEA. The CDR3 spans 14 residues. The V gene lost 3 bases and the J gene lost 5 bases, with 14 bases spanning the gap. Turning to this clonotype: Its antigen is not identified.

The material sequenced was blood. V is TRBV29-1 and J is TRBJ2-1; TRBD1 might be the D (5 bases). The source is a woman aged 18 to 35 in good health. The CDR3, as DNA: TGCAGCGTTGACTTTTCAGGGCTTAACAATGAGCAGTTCTTC. Translation gives CSVDFSGLNNEQFF.